The 24 T cell receptor beta chains given below trace back to one sample, sequenced in a study of blood T cells in healthy people across ages. A second roughly 6 to 11 cycle PCR used barcoded and J-beta primers. TCRdb analysed the 5' RACE reads with MiXCR anew, one entry per CDR3 protein. The data contain fewer than 700,000 distinct CDR3 sequences, around 43% of them singletons. Material: blood. The receptors shown here come from a man older than 75 in good health.

This rearrangement joins TRBV20-1 to TRBJ1-5, with a possible D match to TRBD1 (6 bases). V was cut by 3 bases and J by 4 bases, with 16 bases left in between. Germline CDR1 reads DFQATT; CDR2 reads SNEGSKA (reference sequence). This CDR3 region has 15 residues. The DNA for the CDR3 is TGCAGTGCTAGTTGGGGGGCTGGTGGTAATCAGCCCCAGCATTTT. This encodes CSASWGAGGNQPQHF.

This clonotype has only a few counts. V and J are TRBV30 and TRBJ2-3; D possibly corresponds to TRBD2 (5 bases). Germline-derived CDR1 and CDR2 are GTSNPN and SVGIG (reference sequence). This CDR3 is built from 12 residues. V was clipped by 2 bases and J by 5 bases, with 8 bases between them. The CDR3 DNA sequence: TGTGCCTGGAGTCTAGCCGGAGATACGCAGTATTTT. It translates to CAWSLAGDTQYF.

Comment on this clonotype: A much larger clone sits a single nucleotide away, making a read error possible. The CDR3 nucleotides are TGTGCCAGCAACCAAGATGGACGGTACAATGAGCAGTTCTTC. Translation: CASNQDGRYNEQFF. The chain carries TRBV4-2 and TRBJ2-1; D is ambiguous. CDR1 and CDR2 from the germline V gene are LGHNA and YNFKEQ. The CDR3 runs to 14 residues.

This clonotype was seen more than once but under ten times. The chain carries TRBV12-3 or TRBV12-4 and TRBJ1-1; tentatively, D is TRBD1 (6 bases). The CDR3 consists of 15 residues. V lost 6 bases, J lost 3 bases, and 17 bases lay in between. The CDR3 DNA reads TGTGCCAGCAGCCTCGACACAGGGTGGGACACTGAAGCTTTCTTT. Translated, it gives CASSLDTGWDTEAFF.

This rearrangement joins TRBV5-1 to TRBJ2-1, with 13 bases identical to TRBD2. Germline lookup yields CDR1 SGHRS and CDR2 YFSETQ. The CDR3 loop spans 14 amino acids. J was trimmed by 8 bases and V by 5 bases; bases with no gene match: 4. This chain's CDR3 is CASSGTSGGDEQFF. The CDR3 nucleotides read TGCGCCAGCAGTGGAACTAGCGGGGGGGATGAGCAGTTCTTC. The full variable domain, rest sourced from reference TRBV5-1 and TRBJ2-1, is KAGVTQTPRYLIKTRGQQVTLSCSPISGHRSVSWYQQTPGQGLQFLFEYFSETQRNKGNFPGRFSGRQFSNSRSEMNVSTLELGDSALYLCASSGTSGGDEQFFGPGTRLTVL.

The chain carries TRBV4-2 and TRBJ2-1; 10 bases are shared with TRBD2. Germline-derived CDR1 and CDR2 are LGHNA and YNFKEQ. V shed 1 base, J shed 3 bases, and the junction held 6 bases outside the gene matches. CDR3 length equals 17 residues. The CDR3 here is CASSQAYGLADYNEQFF. The CDR3, as DNA: TGTGCCAGCAGCCAAGCCTACGGACTAGCGGACTACAATGAGCAGTTCTTC.

The V call is TRBV10-1, the J call TRBJ2-1, with TRBD2 matching over 7 bases. The CDR3 length is 15 residues. V dropped 5 bases and J dropped 7; count of bases not matched to a gene: 11. Germline CDR1 is WNHNN and CDR2 is SYGVQD (reference sequence). Written as DNA, the CDR3 is TGCGCCAGCAGTCCCCCGTCCAGCGGGAAGAATGAGCAGTTCTTC. This codes for CASSPPSSGKNEQFF.

V is TRBV20-1 and J is TRBJ2-3, with D unclear. Trimming shortened V by 0 bases and J by 7 bases, and 14 bases separated the two germline ends. The CDR3 contains 14 residues. Germline V gives CDR1 DFQATT, CDR2 SNEGSKA (reference sequence). The DNA for the CDR3 is TGCAGTGCTAGAGATAGGTCTTTTCCGAATACGCAGTATTTT. Encoded protein: CSARDRSFPNTQYF.

This clonotype was detected only a few times. The V gene is TRBV7-2, the J gene TRBJ1-1; D not certain. The CDR3 sequence is 12 residues long. V was trimmed by 5 bases and J by 2 bases, leaving 6 bases between them. The germline V gene has CDR1 SGHTA and CDR2 FQGNSA. CDR3: CASSRHNTEAFF. CDR3 nucleotides: TGTGCCAGCAGCCGGCACAACACTGAAGCTTTCTTT.

The rearrangement uses TRBV9 and TRBJ2-3, with D possibly TRBD2 on 6 matching bases. In germline, CDR1 is SGDLS, CDR2 YYNGEE. V was pared by 1 base and J by 2 bases, with 11 bases between. This CDR3 has 15 residues. The CDR3 DNA reads as TGTGCCAGCAGCGTACCCCCGGGACTCACAGATACGCAGTATTTT. Its translation: CASSVPPGLTDTQYF.

The table lists this clonotype with a few counts. The chain recombines TRBV7-2 with TRBJ1-2; D call uncertain. The CDR3 is made up of 14 amino acids. Trimming cost V 0 bases and J 7 bases, with 12 bases left between them. Germline CDR1 and CDR2: SGHTA and FQGNSA. CDR3 in DNA: TGTGCCAGCAGCTTAGCCCGTCAGTTGTCTGGCTACACCTTC. Translating it yields CASSLARQLSGYTF.

The chain is built from TRBV12-3 or TRBV12-4 and TRBJ2-1; 14 bases match TRBD2. With the DNA end fitting TRBJ2-7 better, the J assignment may be wrong. CDR3 length: 18 residues. The CDR3 DNA is TGTGCCAGCAGACGCGGGACTAGCGGGAGCTTGGCCTACAATGAGCAGTACTTC. Amino acid sequence: CASRRGTSGSLAYNEQYF.

The chain couples TRBV12-3 or TRBV12-4 to TRBJ1-1, with 7 bases identical to TRBD1. V dropped 4 bases and J dropped 1; count of bases not matched to a gene: 3. The CDR3 extends over 14 amino acids. The CDR3 spells CASSYQGGNTEAFF. The CDR3 nucleotides read TGTGCCAGCAGTTATCAGGGGGGGAACACTGAAGCTTTCTTT.

The chain employs TRBV5-1 and TRBJ2-2; D unresolved. This CDR3 has 15 amino acids. Trimming pared 5 bases from V and 3 bases from J, leaving 14 bases between. Germline CDR1 and CDR2: SGHRS and YFSETQ. The CDR3 sequence is CASRTSDTYTGELFF. CDR3 DNA sequence: TGCGCCAGCAGAACATCCGACACTTACACCGGGGAGCTGTTTTTT.

In its sample, this clonotype was seen a few times. CDR3 nucleotides: TGTGCCAGCAGACCCCGGACAGGGGGCGGCAATCAGCCCCAGCATTTT. This sequence encodes CASRPRTGGGNQPQHF. The V and J genes are TRBV27 and TRBJ1-5, with 11 bases lining up with TRBD1. Germline-derived CDR1 and CDR2 are MNHEY and SMNVEV (reference sequence). V was pared by 6 bases and J by 2 bases, with 6 bases of the junction left unmatched. This CDR3 comprises 16 residues.

The chain carries TRBV7-2 and TRBJ2-5; a weak D match, TRBD2 (5 bases). The tail of the sequence fits TRBJ2-7 better, so the J call may be wrong. Germline CDR1 and CDR2: SGHTA and FQGNSA. The length of the CDR3 is 17 residues. The CDR3 region is CASSTSGSVYGAYEQYF. CDR3 DNA sequence: TGTGCCAGCAGCACAAGCGGTAGCGTCTACGGGGCCTACGAGCAGTACTTC.

This clonotype has more than one count but fewer than ten. This rearrangement joins TRBV7-2 to TRBJ2-6, with 9 bases identical to TRBD1. The V segment lost 5 bases and the J segment 4 bases; nucleotides outside the gene matches: 6. The CDR3 runs 16 residues. Germline assignment: CDR1 SGHTA and CDR2 FQGNSA. The CDR3 is CASSVQGAFGANVLTF. CDR3 in DNA: TGTGCCAGCAGCGTACAGGGGGCGTTCGGGGCCAACGTCCTGACTTTC.

About this clonotype itself: This sequence may be a read error, since a much larger clone differs from it by one base. This chain connects TRBV7-2 to TRBJ2-1, with 8 bases aligning to TRBD1. J gave up 13 bases and V 4 bases, and 12 bases lay outside the gene matches. Looked up from germline, CDR1 is SGHTA and CDR2 is FQGNSA. CDR3 size: 14 residues. DNA of the CDR3: TGTGCCAGCAGCTCCGCAGGGGGCGGAGAGACCCAGTTCTTC. It yields the protein CASSSAGGGETQFF.

There are a few counts of this clonotype. This rearrangement joins TRBV20-1 to TRBJ1-6; D is ambiguous. The V and J ends lost 3 bases and 0 bases respectively, with 9 bases between them. Germline CDR1 reads DFQATT; CDR2 reads SNEGSKA (reference sequence). This CDR3 spans 15 amino acids. CDR3 nucleotide sequence: TGCAGTGCTAGGCACACGAGCTCCTATAATTCACCCCTCCACTTT. Translated, it gives CSARHTSSYNSPLHF.

This chain links TRBV6-2 or TRBV6-3 with TRBJ2-7; D gene ambiguous. There are 15 residues in the CDR3. Germline CDR1 is MNHEY and CDR2 is SVGEGT. Trimming took off 1 base at V and 0 bases at J, with 10 bases between the two ends. CDR3 coding DNA: TGTGCCAGCAGTTACTTGGAGTTCACCTCCTACGAGCAGTACTTC. As protein: CASSYLEFTSYEQYF.

This clonotype occurred a few times. J is TRBJ2-1 and V is TRBV6-2 or TRBV6-3; D may be TRBD1 (6 bases). In germline, CDR1 is MNHEY, CDR2 SVGEGT. This CDR3 spans 15 amino acids. V lost 1 base, J lost 2 bases, and 9 bases lay in between. The DNA of the CDR3 is TGTGCCAGCAGTTACTGGACAGCGACCTACAATGAGCAGTTCTTC. As protein: CASSYWTATYNEQFF.

A few counts support this clonotype. V usage is TRBV7-2 and J usage is TRBJ2-7, with 7 positions matching TRBD2. The J segment lost 3 bases and the V segment lost 3 bases, leaving 8 bases of the junction unmatched. The CDR3 has 15 residues. Looked up from germline, CDR1 is SGHTA and CDR2 is FQGNSA. The CDR3 region has the DNA TGTGCCAGCAGCTTTGTGAGCGGGATGAACTACGAGCAGTACTTC. Its protein product is CASSFVSGMNYEQYF. The full variable domain, in which reference TRBV7-2 and TRBJ2-7 provide the parts outside the CDR3, is GAGVSQSPSNKVTEKGKDVELRCDPISGHTALYWYRQSLGQGLEFLIYFQGNSAPDKSGLPSDRFSAERTGGSVSTLTIQRTQQEDSAVYLCASSFVSGMNYEQYFGPGTRLTVT.

This clonotype has only a few counts. The CDR3 sequence is CASSLLVGFDNEQFF. Here the CDR3 DNA reads TGCGCCAGCAGCTTGTTGGTGGGGTTTGATAATGAGCAGTTCTTC. The chain joins TRBV5-1 to TRBJ2-1; D gene uncertain. This CDR3 region has 15 residues. CDR1 SGHRS and CDR2 YFSETQ come from the germline V gene. V lost 1 base to trimming and J lost 7 bases, with 15 bases between them.

This clonotype was observed a single time. With a much larger clone just one base away, this may be a read error. The chain joins TRBV29-1 to TRBJ2-1; D is perhaps TRBD2 (6 bases). The germline gives CDR1 SQVTM, CDR2 ANQGSEA. The CDR3 length is 12 residues. V was pared by 3 bases and J by 10 bases, with 13 bases between. The CDR3 protein is CSVEIADTEQFF. Written as DNA, the CDR3 is TGCAGCGTTGAGATAGCGGATACGGAGCAGTTCTTC.